What follows describes a single T cell receptor (beta chain). The antigen is not known. The length of the CDR3 is 16 residues. The V and J ends lost 4 bases and 3 bases respectively, with 15 bases between them. Per germline, CDR1 KGHDR and CDR2 SFDVKD. Full-length variable regions came from constant-region reverse primers plus semi-nested Nested Universal Primer A PCR. TCRdb re-called the 5' RACE reads with MiXCR, one entry per CDR3 protein. The table includes around 34,000 distinct CDR3 sequences, more than 20% detected once. Regarding the study as a whole: Tumor Tregs overlapped most with tumor, then blood, naive CD4+ cells. In terms of TCR gene usage, tumor memory CD4+ T cells clustered together with blood and lymph node memory CD4+ cells, as well as with lymph node naive CD4+ cells.

Tregs were sorted as CD4+CD25+CD127-/low cells. The TCR sequence derives from a female donor with breast cancer. V usage is TRBV24-1 and J usage is TRBJ1-5; possibly TRBD1 for D (6 bases). The sequencing sample was made of tumor-infiltrating Tregs sorted from the breast tumor. Here the CDR3 reads CATSEGTGQVNQPQHF. The CDR3 DNA follows: TGTGCCACCAGTGAAGGAACAGGGCAAGTCAATCAGCCCCAGCATTTT.